This TCR beta chain is from a study of blood T cells in healthy people across ages. V shed 5 bases and J 2 bases; nucleotides not matched to a gene: 7. In germline, CDR1 is SGHTA, CDR2 FQGNSA. CDR3 length equals 16 residues. Per sample, extraction of total RNA gave at least 5.5 micrograms in every case. Alongside a J-beta primer mix, a sample-barcoded 5' primer served in a second PCR lasting about 7 to 12 cycles. TCRdb fed the 5' RACE reads into MiXCR, producing one record per CDR3 protein. The table records over a million distinct CDR3 sequences, approximately 43% of them present only once. The TCR comes from a young woman in good health. Sequencing was carried out using blood. This chain joins TRBV7-2 and TRBJ2-3; 10 bases agree with TRBD2. The DNA of the CDR3 is TGTGCCAGCAGCCTTAGCGGGGGGCTAGTCACAGATACGCAGTATTTT. It specifies CASSLSGGLVTDTQYF. Full variable domain (rest looked up from reference TRBV7-2 and TRBJ2-3): GAGVSQSPSNKVTEKGKDVELRCDPISGHTALYWYRQSLGQGLEFLIYFQGNSAPDKSGLPSDRFSAERTGGSVSTLTIQRTQQEDSAVYLCASSLSGGLVTDTQYFGPGTRLTVL.